The 8 T cell receptor beta chains reported below all come from one sample, sequenced in a study of blood T cell repertoires in COVID-19. TCRdb's copy holds only in-frame clones and misses some; the assay was immunoSEQ multiplex PCR. The profile shows roughly 150,000 clones, about 86% of them singletons. Sequencing used PBMCs or T cells enriched from blood (not recorded which). The receptor set was obtained from a man aged 50-60 years who had recovered from COVID-19.

The chain joins TRBV9 to TRBJ2-3; the match to TRBD2 covers 10 bases. CDR1 and CDR2 (germline): SGDLS, YYNGEE. Unmatched junction bases numbered 4, after V lost 4 bases and J lost 2 bases. The CDR3 totals 15 residues. CDR3 nucleotide sequence: TGTGCCAGCAGCCTTCTAGCGGGGGACACAGATACGCAGTATTTT. Translated: CASSLLAGDTDTQYF.

This clone was found a few times. The rearrangement joins TRBV19 to TRBJ1-2; a possible D gene is TRBD1 (5 bases). Trimming removed 6 bases from V and 3 bases from J, with 14 bases in between. CDR1 LNHDA and CDR2 SQIVND come from the germline V gene (reference sequence). The length of the CDR3 is 14 residues. The CDR3: CASSSQTADYGYTF. CDR3 nucleotide sequence: TGTGCCAGTAGCTCTCAGACAGCAGACTATGGCTACACCTTC.

In this sample, this clone turned up a few times. The rearrangement uses TRBV6-5 and TRBJ1-2, with TRBD1 identical over 10 bases. Unmatched junction bases numbered 7, after V lost 2 bases and J lost 4 bases. The CDR3 length is 16 residues. CDR1 MNHEY and CDR2 SVGAGI come from the germline V gene. CDR3 sequence: CASSYQRTGGGYGYTF. Here the CDR3 DNA reads TGTGCCAGCAGTTACCAGAGGACAGGGGGAGGCTATGGCTACACCTTC.

The CDR3 nucleotides are TGTGCCAGCAGCTTAGGAGGGTCAGGGGGAATGGAAAAACTGTTTTTT. Amino acids: CASSLGGSGGMEKLFF. This sequence joins TRBV7-9 and TRBJ1-4; 7 nucleotides match TRBD1. The trim removed 1 base at V and 8 bases at J, leaving 10 bases unmatched. The CDR3 runs to 16 residues. Germline CDR1 reads SEHNR; CDR2 reads FQNEAQ (reference sequence).

This chain links TRBV5-1 with TRBJ1-6; 7 bases align to TRBD1. This CDR3 is 15 amino acids long. CDR1 is SGHRS and CDR2 is YFSETQ in the germline V gene. Trimming cost V 4 bases and J 8 bases; bases outside gene matches: 9. In nucleotides, the CDR3 is TGCGCCAGCAGCGCGGAGCCAGGGGGTTATTCACCCCTCCACTTT. It encodes CASSAEPGGYSPLHF. The whole variable domain, remainder taken from reference TRBV5-1 and TRBJ1-6, is KAGVTQTPRYLIKTRGQQVTLSCSPISGHRSVSWYQQTPGQGLQFLFEYFSETQRNKGNFPGRFSGRQFSNSRSEMNVSTLELGDSALYLCASSAEPGGYSPLHFGNGTRLTVT.

The chain is built from TRBV12-3 or TRBV12-4 and TRBJ2-5; 7 bases are shared with TRBD1. This CDR3 has 12 residues. Trimming took 4 bases from V and 6 from J; bases not matched to a gene: 2. The CDR3 sequence is CASSYRGQTQYF. CDR3 nucleotides: TGTGCCAGCAGTTACAGGGGACAGACCCAGTACTTC.

This chain links TRBV29-1 with TRBJ2-1; 7 bases match TRBD1. The germline V gene has CDR1 SQVTM and CDR2 ANQGSEA. CDR3 size: 14 residues. The V segment lost 2 bases and the J segment 3 bases; nucleotides outside the gene matches: 4. CDR3 nucleotides: TGCAGCGTTGAACACCGGGACAGCTACAATGAGCAGTTCTTC. Protein: CSVEHRDSYNEQFF.

This clone has a count of ten or more. The chain couples TRBV30 to TRBJ2-7, with TRBD2 matching 10 bases. J gave up 3 bases and V 2 bases, and 4 bases lay outside the gene matches. Germline CDR1 GTSNPN, CDR2 SVGIG (reference sequence). The CDR3 totals 14 residues. The CDR3 DNA reads as TGTGCCTGGAGTAATAGCGGGGGGTTCTACGAGCAGTACTTC. Translating gives CAWSNSGGFYEQYF.